This T cell receptor (beta chain) emerged from a study of Ad26.COV2.S vaccination and SARS-CoV-2 variants. Germline assignment: CDR1 WSHSY and CDR2 SAAADI. The CDR3 consists of 13 residues. Stated treatment: 19 received Ad26.COV2.S at low or high dose, single or two shots; about 5 received placebo; per-sample allocation not given. Samples came from day 63 after the first vaccine or placebo injection. Within Boston, the person who donated was an adult of 18-55 years. Clones were sequenced by immunoSEQ multiplex PCR, and TCRdb holds only the in-frame ones, with some missing. The repertoire holds around 300,000 clones, roughly 90% seen once, with 5.5% in the top ten. The study's findings and limits: Researchers cautioned that TCR breadth and depth analyses may have underestimated total T cell responses.

Comments on this clone: Its antigen is unknown.

The material sequenced was peripheral blood, taken in a trial of Ad26.COV2.S vaccine versus placebo. The clonotype originates from a person aged 18-65 years who received the Ad26.COV2.S COVID-19 vaccine or a placebo. The chain links TRBV10-2 to TRBJ2-2, with D possibly called TRBD1 or TRBD2 (5 bases each). CDR3 amino acids: CGIGTALTGELFF. In DNA form, the CDR3 reads TGCGGAATCGGGACGGCCTTAACCGGGGAGCTGTTTTTT.